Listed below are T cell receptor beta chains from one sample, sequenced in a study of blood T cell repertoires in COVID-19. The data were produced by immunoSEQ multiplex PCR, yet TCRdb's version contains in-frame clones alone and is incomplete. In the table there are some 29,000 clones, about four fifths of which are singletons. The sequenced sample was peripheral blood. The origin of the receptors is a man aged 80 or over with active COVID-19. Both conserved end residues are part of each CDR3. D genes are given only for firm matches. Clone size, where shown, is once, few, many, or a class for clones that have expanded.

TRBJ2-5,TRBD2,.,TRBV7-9,CASSLLTSGGRETQYF,TGTGCCAGCAGCTTACTAACTAGCGGGGGAAGGGAGACCCAGTACTTC
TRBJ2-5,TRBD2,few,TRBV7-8,CASSQGAGDYQETQYF,TGTGCCAGCAGCCAAGGGGCGGGGGACTACCAAGAGACCCAGTACTTC
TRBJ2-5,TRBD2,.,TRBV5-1,CARRGRGGETQYF,TGCGCCCGCCGCGGGCGGGGGGGAGAGACCCAGTACTTC
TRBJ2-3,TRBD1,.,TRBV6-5,CASSRDRGEDTQYF,TGTGCCAGCAGTCGGGACAGGGGTGAAGATACGCAGTATTTT
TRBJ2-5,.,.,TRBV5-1,CASSLGATEETQYF,TGCGCCAGCAGCTTGGGGGCCACCGAAGAGACCCAGTACTTC
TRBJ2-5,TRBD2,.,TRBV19,CASSMGAGGRRKETQYF,TGTGCCAGTAGTATGGGGGCGGGAGGACGCCGGAAGGAGACCCAGTACTTC
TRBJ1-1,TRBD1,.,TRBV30,CASYRGRQKNGEAFF,TGTGCCTCCTACAGGGGCCGCCAAAAAAATGGTGAAGCTTTCTTT
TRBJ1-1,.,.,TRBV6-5,CASRALTGGAAFF,TGTGCCAGCAGGGCCCTTACTGGAGGGGCCGCTTTCTTT
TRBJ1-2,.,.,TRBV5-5,CASSLADSTNYGYTF,TGTGCCAGCAGCTTGGCAGACAGTACTAACTATGGCTACACCTTC
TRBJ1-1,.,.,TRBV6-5,CASSYSFSRGTEAFF,TGTGCCAGCAGTTACTCGTTCAGTCGGGGAACCGAAGCTTTCTTT
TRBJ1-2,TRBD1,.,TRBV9,CASSTRDRGGYTF,TGTGCCAGCAGCACCCGGGACAGGGGTGGCTACACCTTC
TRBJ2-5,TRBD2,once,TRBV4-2,CASSHPLAGEETQYF,TGTGCCAGCAGCCATCCACTAGCGGGGGAAGAGACCCAGTACTTC
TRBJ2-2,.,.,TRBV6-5,CASRPRFRAGELFF,TGTGCCAGCAGACCCAGGTTCAGGGCCGGGGAGCTGTTTTTT
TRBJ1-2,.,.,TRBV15,CATSRDLDGIYGYTF,TGTGCCACCAGCAGAGATCTTGACGGGATCTATGGCTACACCTTC